The sequence of this T cell receptor (beta chain) was determined in a study of PD-1 blockade in classical Hodgkin lymphoma. Germline values: CDR1 SGHTA, CDR2 FQGNSA. CDR3 size: 16 residues. Trimming removed 0 bases at V and 6 bases at J, with 14 bases between. Points from the study as a whole: It was reported that newly diagnosed patients had less baseline TCR diversity than healthy donors. Still unresolved is the cause of the repertoire differences, which may be disease activity or prior therapy.

This clone was counted once. Its specificity is unknown. Time point specified: newly diagnosed, previously untreated cHL patient sample. Using magnetic negative selection, the CD4+ T cells were separated out of thawed PBMCs. Untreated, newly diagnosed classical Hodgkin lymphoma PBMCs were used for comparison. Clones were read by immunoSEQ multiplex PCR, and TCRdb kept only the in-frame ones, dropping some. The profile shows tens of thousands of clones, 89% of them singletons. This receptor was identified in a human donor with classical Hodgkin lymphoma. The chain recombines TRBV7-2 with TRBJ2-2, with D perhaps being TRBD1 or TRBD2 (6 bases each). Input material: CD4+ T cells from blood. Here the CDR3 reads CASSLALSEGAGELFF. Here the CDR3 DNA reads TGTGCCAGCAGCTTAGCGCTTTCGGAGGGGGCCGGGGAGCTGTTTTTT. Filled out from reference TRBV7-2 and TRBJ2-2, the complete variable domain reads GAGVSQSPSNKVTEKGKDVELRCDPISGHTALYWYRQSLGQGLEFLIYFQGNSAPDKSGLPSDRFSAERTGGSVSTLTIQRTQQEDSAVYLCASSLALSEGAGELFFGEGSRLTVL.